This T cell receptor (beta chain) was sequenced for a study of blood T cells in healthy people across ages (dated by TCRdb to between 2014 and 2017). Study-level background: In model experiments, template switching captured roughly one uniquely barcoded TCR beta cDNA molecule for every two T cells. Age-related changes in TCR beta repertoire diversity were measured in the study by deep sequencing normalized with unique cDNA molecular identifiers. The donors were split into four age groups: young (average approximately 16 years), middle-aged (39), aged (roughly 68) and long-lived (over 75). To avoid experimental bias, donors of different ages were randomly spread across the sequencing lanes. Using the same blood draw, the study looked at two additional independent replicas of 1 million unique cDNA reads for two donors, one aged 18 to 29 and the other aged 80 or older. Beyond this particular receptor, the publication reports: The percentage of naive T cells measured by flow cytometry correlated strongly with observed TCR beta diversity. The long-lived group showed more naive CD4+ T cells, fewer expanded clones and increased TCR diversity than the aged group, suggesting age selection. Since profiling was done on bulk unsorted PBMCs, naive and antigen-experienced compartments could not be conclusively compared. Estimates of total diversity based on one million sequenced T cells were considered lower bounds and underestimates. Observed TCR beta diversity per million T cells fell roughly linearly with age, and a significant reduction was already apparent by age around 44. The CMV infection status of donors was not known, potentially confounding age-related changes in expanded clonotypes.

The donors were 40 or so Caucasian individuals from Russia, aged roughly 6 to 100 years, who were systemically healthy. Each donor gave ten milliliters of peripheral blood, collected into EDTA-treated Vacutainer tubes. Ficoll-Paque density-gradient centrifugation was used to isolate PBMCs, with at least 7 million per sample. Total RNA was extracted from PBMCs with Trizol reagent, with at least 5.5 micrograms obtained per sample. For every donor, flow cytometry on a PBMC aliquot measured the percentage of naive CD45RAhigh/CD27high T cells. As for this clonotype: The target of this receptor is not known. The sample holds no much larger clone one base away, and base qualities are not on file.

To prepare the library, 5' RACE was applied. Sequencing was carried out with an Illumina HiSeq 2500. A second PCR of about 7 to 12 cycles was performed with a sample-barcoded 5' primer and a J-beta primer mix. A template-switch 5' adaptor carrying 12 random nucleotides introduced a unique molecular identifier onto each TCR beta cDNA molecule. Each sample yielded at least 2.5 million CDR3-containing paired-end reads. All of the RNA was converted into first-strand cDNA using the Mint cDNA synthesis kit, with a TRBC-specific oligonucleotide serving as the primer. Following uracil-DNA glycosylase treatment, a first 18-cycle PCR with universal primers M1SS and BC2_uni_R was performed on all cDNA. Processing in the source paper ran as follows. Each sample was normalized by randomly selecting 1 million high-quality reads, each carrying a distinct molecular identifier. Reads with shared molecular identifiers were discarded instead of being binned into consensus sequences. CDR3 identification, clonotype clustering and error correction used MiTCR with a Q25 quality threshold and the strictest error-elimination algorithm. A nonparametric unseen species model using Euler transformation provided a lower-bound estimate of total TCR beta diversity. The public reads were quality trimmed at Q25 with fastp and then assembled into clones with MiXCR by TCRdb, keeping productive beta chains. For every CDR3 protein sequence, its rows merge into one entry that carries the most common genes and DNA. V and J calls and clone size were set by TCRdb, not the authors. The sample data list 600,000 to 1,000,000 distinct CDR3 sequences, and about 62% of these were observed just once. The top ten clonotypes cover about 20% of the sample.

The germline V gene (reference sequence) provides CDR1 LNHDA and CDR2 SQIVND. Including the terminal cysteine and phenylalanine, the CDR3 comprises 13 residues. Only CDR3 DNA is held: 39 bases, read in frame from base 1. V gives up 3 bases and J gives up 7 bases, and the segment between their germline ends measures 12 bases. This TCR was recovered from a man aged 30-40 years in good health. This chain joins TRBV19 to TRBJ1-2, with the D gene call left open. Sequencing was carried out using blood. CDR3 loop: CASSIRPWGGYTF. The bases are TGTGCCAGTAGTATCAGACCCTGGGGTGGCTACACCTTC.